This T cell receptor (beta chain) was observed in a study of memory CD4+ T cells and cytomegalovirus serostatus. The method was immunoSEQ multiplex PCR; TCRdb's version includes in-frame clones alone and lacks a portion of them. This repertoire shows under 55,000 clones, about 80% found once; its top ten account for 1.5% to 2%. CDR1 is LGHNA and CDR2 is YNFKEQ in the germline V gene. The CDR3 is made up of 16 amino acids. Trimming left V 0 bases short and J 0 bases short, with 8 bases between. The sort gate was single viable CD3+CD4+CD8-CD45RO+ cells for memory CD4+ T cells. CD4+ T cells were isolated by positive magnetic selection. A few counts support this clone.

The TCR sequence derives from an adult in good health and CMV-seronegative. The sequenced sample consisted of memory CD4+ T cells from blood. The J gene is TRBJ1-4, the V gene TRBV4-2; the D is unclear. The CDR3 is CASSQEGGATNEKLFF. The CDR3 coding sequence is TGTGCCAGCAGCCAAGAGGGCGGGGCAACTAATGAAAAACTGTTTTTT.